The 14 T cell receptor beta chains below all came from one sample that was sequenced in a study of blood T cell repertoires in COVID-19. Assay: immunoSEQ multiplex PCR; the TCRdb copy retains only in-frame clones and omits some. This table holds around 100,000 clones, 75% to 90% found once. Sequenced: peripheral blood. These receptors all stem from a human donor in a cohort sampled during active COVID-19.

The chain carries TRBV11-2 and TRBJ1-1; no clear D. CDR1 is SGHAT and CDR2 is FQNNGV in the germline V gene. The CDR3 extends over 13 amino acids. V was pared by 0 bases and J by 3 bases, with 5 bases between. Here the CDR3 reads CASSLDTDTEAFF. DNA for the CDR3: TGTGCCAGCAGCTTAGACACGGACACTGAAGCTTTCTTT.

V and J are TRBV11-3 and TRBJ2-5; 7 bases fit TRBD1. The CDR3 runs to 15 residues. Germline-derived CDR1 and CDR2 are SGHNT and YENEEA. V trimming: 3 bases; J trimming: 1 base; junction bases outside the gene matches: 5. CDR3 nucleotide sequence: TGTGCCAGCAGCTTTTCCCGGACAGGCCAAGAGACCCAGTACTTC. It translates to CASSFSRTGQETQYF.

This chain uses TRBV15 with TRBJ1-2, with 7 bases fitting TRBD1. V lost 2 bases to trimming and J lost 8 bases; unmatched junction nucleotides: 5. Germline V lookup: CDR1 LNHNV, CDR2 YYDKDF (reference sequence). The CDR3 spans 13 residues. DNA for the CDR3: TGTGCCACCAGCAGACACAGGGACAGCGGCTACACCTTC. Amino acid sequence: CATSRHRDSGYTF.

The CDR3 coding sequence is TGTGCCAGCAGCCCCCCCCGGACGGGGTCACCCCTCCACTTT. Translation gives CASSPPRTGSPLHF. The V gene is TRBV7-9, the J gene TRBJ1-6, with D unresolved. CDR1 and CDR2 from the germline V gene are SEHNR and FQNEAQ (reference sequence). The CDR3 spans 14 residues. Trimming cost V 5 bases and J 10 bases, with 15 bases left between them.

The V gene is TRBV7-9, the J gene TRBJ1-2, with unresolved D. Trimming pared 1 base from V and 5 bases from J, leaving 8 bases between. Germline lookup yields CDR1 SEHNR and CDR2 FQNEAQ (reference sequence). This CDR3 contains 13 residues. As DNA, the CDR3 is TGTGCCAGCAGCTTAGTAGGGAGGTATGGCTACACCTTC. Protein: CASSLVGRYGYTF.

The chain joins TRBV19 to TRBJ1-2, with TRBD1 identical over 10 bases. Unmatched junction bases numbered 4, after V lost 5 bases and J lost 4 bases. Germline values: CDR1 LNHDA, CDR2 SQIVND (reference sequence). The CDR3 runs 14 residues. DNA for the CDR3: TGTGCCAGTAGTCAACGGACAGGGGGCTATGGCTACACCTTC. This encodes CASSQRTGGYGYTF.

V gene TRBV11-2 combines with J gene TRBJ2-3, with 11 bases aligning to TRBD2. The CDR3 sequence is 17 residues long. J gave up 2 bases and V 2 bases, and 6 bases lay outside the gene matches. Germline CDR1 SGHAT, CDR2 FQNNGV. DNA for the CDR3: TGTGCCAGCAGCTTAAGACTAGCGGGGAGCACCACAGATACGCAGTATTTT. Translated: CASSLRLAGSTTDTQYF.

The chain couples TRBV4-3 to TRBJ1-1; D uncertain. The V gene's germline CDR1 is LGHNA and CDR2 YSLEER. The CDR3 totals 13 residues. Trimming shortened V by 0 bases and J by 5 bases, and 7 bases separated the two germline ends. CDR3 sequence (DNA): TGCGCCAGCAGCCAAGAAAAGAGGACTGAAGCTTTCTTT. Its protein is CASSQEKRTEAFF.

The chain links TRBV11-2 to TRBJ1-3; maybe TRBD1 (5 bases). In germline, CDR1 is SGHAT, CDR2 FQNNGV. This CDR3 region has 14 residues. V shed 0 bases and J shed 2 bases, with 5 bases lying between them. Here the CDR3 reads CASSLDRAGNTIYF. In DNA form, the CDR3 reads TGTGCCAGCAGCTTAGACAGGGCTGGAAACACCATATATTTT.

The chain recombines TRBV5-1 with TRBJ1-4, with a possible D match to TRBD1 (6 bases). Looked up from germline, CDR1 is SGHRS and CDR2 is YFSETQ. V was trimmed by 2 bases and J by 3 bases, leaving 14 bases between them. There are 16 residues in the CDR3. Written as DNA, the CDR3 is TGCGCCAGCAGCTTCCCAGGGGAGGGTTCTAATGAAAAACTGTTTTTT. It encodes CASSFPGEGSNEKLFF.

The chain couples TRBV7-9 to TRBJ1-2; D is unresolved. V gave up 1 base and J gave up 7 bases, with 10 bases separating them. From germline, CDR1 is SEHNR and CDR2 FQNEAQ (reference sequence). This CDR3 comprises 13 residues. In DNA, the CDR3 is TGTGCCAGCAGCTTAGGGGAGGCGAGTGGCTACACCTTC. It specifies CASSLGEASGYTF.

The J gene is TRBJ1-3, the V gene TRBV30; no reliable D call. The CDR3 has 15 residues. Germline V gene lookup returns CDR1 GTSNPN and CDR2 SVGIG (reference sequence). Deletions cut 0 bases from V and 4 bases from J, with 13 bases between. The CDR3 nucleotides are TGTGCCTGGAGTGTAAAGCTTGGGCTCGGAAACACCATATATTTT. This encodes CAWSVKLGLGNTIYF.

As to this clone: Sequence at one end of the junction differs from germline and may be a read error. The chain joins TRBV7-7 to TRBJ2-5; D is perhaps TRBD1 (7 bases). CDR3 size: 15 residues. CDR1 is SSHAT and CDR2 is FNYEAQ in the germline V gene (reference sequence). CDR3 residues: CASSLELQGRETQYF. The CDR3 DNA follows: TGTGCTAGCAGCTTAGAGTTACAGGGGAGGGAGACCCAGTACTTC. The complete variable domain, with remaining parts taken from reference TRBV7-7 and TRBJ2-5, reads GAGVSQSPRYKVTKRGQDVTLRCDPISSHATLYWYQQALGQGPEFLTYFNYEAQPDKSGLPSDRFSAERPEGSISTLTIQRTEQRDSAMYRCASSLELQGRETQYFGPGTRLLVL.

The rearrangement uses TRBV3-1 (or the pseudogene TRBV3-2) and TRBJ2-1; a possible D gene is TRBD1 (5 bases). CDR3 length: 12 residues. Germline CDR1 LGHDT, CDR2 YNNKEL (reference sequence). With 3 bases removed from V and 9 bases from J, the gap between germline ends came to 9 bases. As DNA, the CDR3 is TGTGCCAGCAGCCACCCTAGGGGTGAGCAGTTCTTC. Its translation is CASSHPRGEQFF.